These 15 T cell receptor beta chains were sequenced from one sample in a study of molecular identifiers for immune sequencing clone quantification. TCRdb re-called the PCR reads with MiXCR, one entry per CDR3 protein. The sample has about half a million distinct CDR3 sequences; about 20% are singletons. Source material: naive CD8+ T cells from blood, with Jurkat cell RNA spiked in. Subset defined: FACS-sorted CD8+CD4-CCR7+CD45RA+ naive T cells. The receptors originated from a human donor in good health. Some libraries in this study had Jurkat cell RNA spiked in.

This clonotype was observed a few times. The chain combines TRBV28 with TRBJ1-3; 8 positions agree with TRBD1. V gave up 6 bases and J gave up 1 base; unmatched junction bases: 20. The CDR3 sequence is 20 residues long. CDR1 and CDR2 (germline): MDHEN, SYDVKM. CDR3 coding DNA: TGTGCCAGCAGCCAACCGGACAGGGTTCTTGTTGCACGTTCTGGAAACACCATATATTTT. Its protein is CASSQPDRVLVARSGNTIYF.

This clonotype has only a few counts. CDR3 DNA: TGCAGTGCTAGGGGGGTACTACATTCCTACGAGCAGTACTTC. Encoded protein: CSARGVLHSYEQYF. V usage is TRBV20-1 and J usage is TRBJ2-7; D may correspond to TRBD1 or TRBD2 (5 bases each). The CDR3 contains 14 residues. Germline V gene sequence: CDR1 DFQATT, CDR2 SNEGSKA (reference sequence). Between the trimmed V and J ends, which lost 3 bases and 1 base, there was a span of 13 bases.

This clonotype was detected ten times or more. The chain uses TRBV27 and TRBJ1-1; a weak D match, TRBD1 (6 bases). This CDR3 contains 14 residues. The V end lost 5 bases, the J end lost 4 bases, and 14 bases lay between the germline ends. CDR1 MNHEY and CDR2 SMNVEV come from the germline V gene (reference sequence). The CDR3 nucleotides are TGTGCCAGCAGTCTAAGGGGGTCGGGCACTGAAGCTTTCTTT. Protein: CASSLRGSGTEAFF.

With regard to this clonotype: A single base separates this from a much larger clone, so it may be a read error. The chain employs TRBV30 and TRBJ2-1; D perhaps matches TRBD2 (7 bases). The CDR3 runs to 13 residues. Trimming took 0 bases from V and 9 from J, leaving 12 bases between them. Germline CDR1 is GTSNPN and CDR2 is SVGIG (reference sequence). The CDR3 loop reads CAWSVGGGFEQFF. CDR3 bases: TGTGCCTGGAGTGTTGGCGGGGGCTTTGAGCAGTTCTTC.

This clonotype showed up just a few times. The chain carries TRBV27 and TRBJ2-7; 7 nucleotides match TRBD2. With V trimmed by 3 bases and J by 1 base, 3 bases remained unmatched. The CDR3 consists of 14 residues. Germline CDR1 reads MNHEY; CDR2 reads SMNVEV (reference sequence). CDR3: CASSFLAVSYEQYF. The CDR3 DNA sequence: TGTGCCAGCAGTTTCCTAGCGGTGTCCTACGAGCAGTACTTC.

Details on this clonotype: Since the CDR3 does not end with the conserved phenylalanine or tryptophan, this likely comes from a read error. V is TRBV12-3 or TRBV12-4 and J is TRBJ1-2; D unresolved. This CDR3 is built from 15 residues. Trimming removed 5 bases at V and 0 bases at J, with 13 bases between. The DNA for the CDR3 is TGTGCCAGCAGTGCCCTTCTAAATCCTAACTATGGCTACACCCTC. This codes for CASSALLNPNYGYTL.

With respect to this clonotype: A much larger clone differs from this one at a single base, so this may be a read error. The V call is TRBV11-2, the J call TRBJ2-7; perhaps TRBD1 as D (6 bases). The germline V gene has CDR1 SGHAT and CDR2 FQNNGV. This CDR3 contains 16 residues. CDR3 region: CARSLVTGLSSYEQYF. The CDR3 bases are TGTGCCAGAAGCTTAGTTACAGGGTTGAGCTCCTACGAGCAGTACTTC. Drawing the rest from reference TRBV11-2 and TRBJ2-7, the complete variable domain is EAGVAQSPRYKIIEKRQSVAFWCNPISGHATLYWYQQILGQGPKLLIQFQNNGVVDDSQLPKDRFSAERLKGVDSTLKIQPAKLEDSAVYLCARSLVTGLSSYEQYFGPGTRLTVT.

This clonotype was detected many times. The chain recombines TRBV5-4 with TRBJ2-7; 8 nucleotides line up with TRBD1. The CDR3 runs to 14 residues. V dropped 3 bases and J dropped 2; count of bases not matched to a gene: 4. Germline V CDR1 and CDR2: SGHNT, YYREEE (reference sequence). The CDR3: CASSSGQEPYEQYF. In DNA, the CDR3 is TGTGCCAGCAGCTCGGGACAGGAGCCCTACGAGCAGTACTTC.

The chain recombines TRBV27 with TRBJ1-1, with a tentative D call TRBD1 (5 bases). The CDR3 spans 12 residues. CDR1 and CDR2 (germline): MNHEY, SMNVEV (reference sequence). Deletions cut 6 bases from V and 5 bases from J, with 10 bases between. This chain's CDR3 is CASRGPSTEAFF. CDR3 nucleotides: TGTGCCAGCAGGGGACCTTCGACTGAAGCTTTCTTT.

This clonotype was counted between two and nine times. The chain links TRBV9 to TRBJ2-7; possibly TRBD2 for D (6 bases). The CDR3 contains 15 residues. Germline assignment: CDR1 SGDLS and CDR2 YYNGEE. V shed 1 base and J shed 1 base, with 12 bases lying between them. The CDR3 protein is CASSVSGGTSYEQYF. CDR3 nucleotide sequence: TGTGCCAGCAGCGTAAGTGGGGGGACGTCCTACGAGCAGTACTTC.

This clonotype has just a few counts. V usage is TRBV11-2 and J usage is TRBJ2-5; D is uncertain. The length of the CDR3 is 16 residues. In germline, CDR1 is SGHAT, CDR2 FQNNGV. The V end lost 5 bases, the J end lost 2 bases, and 18 bases lay between the germline ends. The CDR3 nucleotides read TGTGCCAGCAGCCCCGACCGGCCATCTATACAAGAGACCCAGTACTTC. Protein product: CASSPDRPSIQETQYF.

This clonotype was observed a few times. CDR3 in DNA: TGTGCCTCCCAGCAAGGCGGCACTGAAGCTTTCTTT. Residues: CASQQGGTEAFF. This chain connects TRBV27 to TRBJ1-1, with D hard to call. In germline, CDR1 is MNHEY, CDR2 SMNVEV (reference sequence). This CDR3 contains 12 residues. V was shortened by 11 bases and J by 4 bases, with 14 bases between the two germline ends.

In the case of this clonotype: A read error may be the cause here, since a much bigger clone is one base away. V and J are TRBV20-1 and TRBJ1-3; TRBD1 agrees at 7 bases. Germline V gene lookup returns CDR1 DFQATT and CDR2 SNEGSKA (reference sequence). The CDR3 runs 14 residues. CDR3 residues: CSARTGEAGSTIYF. The CDR3, as DNA: TGCAGTGCTAGAACAGGGGAGGCTGGAAGCACCATATATTTT.

This clonotype was observed a few times. The V and J genes are TRBV7-9 and TRBJ1-2; D remains ambiguous. Trimming removed 0 bases from V and 3 bases from J, with 11 bases in between. The CDR3 has 15 amino acids. Looked up from germline, CDR1 is SEHNR and CDR2 is FQNEAQ (reference sequence). CDR3 sequence reads: CASSLAGYIDYGYTF. As DNA, the CDR3 is TGTGCCAGCAGCTTAGCAGGGTACATTGACTATGGCTACACCTTC.

This clonotype appeared a few times. V is TRBV27 and J is TRBJ2-2; D ambiguous. From germline, CDR1 is MNHEY and CDR2 SMNVEV (reference sequence). This CDR3 region has 13 residues. V was trimmed by 1 base and J by 6 bases, leaving 6 bases between them. CDR3: CASSLYQAGELFF. In nucleotides, the CDR3 is TGTGCCAGCAGTTTATATCAGGCCGGGGAGCTGTTTTTT.